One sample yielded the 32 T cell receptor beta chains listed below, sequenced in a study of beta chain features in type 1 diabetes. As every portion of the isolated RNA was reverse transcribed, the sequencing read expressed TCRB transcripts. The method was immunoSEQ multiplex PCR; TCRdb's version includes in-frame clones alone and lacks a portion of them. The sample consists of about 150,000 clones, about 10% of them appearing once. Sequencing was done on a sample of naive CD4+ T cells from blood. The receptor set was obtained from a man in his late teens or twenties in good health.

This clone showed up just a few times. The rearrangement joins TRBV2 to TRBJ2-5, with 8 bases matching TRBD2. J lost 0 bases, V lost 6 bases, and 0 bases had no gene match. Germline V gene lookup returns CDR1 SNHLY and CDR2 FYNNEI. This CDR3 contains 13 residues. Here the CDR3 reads CASRRGDQETQYF. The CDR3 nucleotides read TGTGCCAGCAGGCGGGGGGACCAAGAGACCCAGTACTTC.

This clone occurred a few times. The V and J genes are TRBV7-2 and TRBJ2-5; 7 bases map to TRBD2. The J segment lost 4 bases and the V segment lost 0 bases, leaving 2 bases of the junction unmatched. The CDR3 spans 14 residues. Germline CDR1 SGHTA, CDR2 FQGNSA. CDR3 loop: CASSLAGGRETQYF. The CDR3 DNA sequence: TGTGCCAGCAGCTTAGCGGGGGGGAGAGAGACCCAGTACTTC. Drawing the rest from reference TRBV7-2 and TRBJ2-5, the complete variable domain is GAGVSQSPSNKVTEKGKDVELRCDPISGHTALYWYRQSLGQGLEFLIYFQGNSAPDKSGLPSDRFSAERTGGSVSTLTIQRTQQEDSAVYLCASSLAGGRETQYFGPGTRLLVL.

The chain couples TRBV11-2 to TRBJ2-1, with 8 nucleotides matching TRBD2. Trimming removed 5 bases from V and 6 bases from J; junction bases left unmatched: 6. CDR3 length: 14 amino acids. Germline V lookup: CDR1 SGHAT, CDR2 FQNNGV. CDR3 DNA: TGTGCCAGCAGCCACGGGGGGGGCCGCAATGAGCAGTTCTTC. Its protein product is CASSHGGGRNEQFF.

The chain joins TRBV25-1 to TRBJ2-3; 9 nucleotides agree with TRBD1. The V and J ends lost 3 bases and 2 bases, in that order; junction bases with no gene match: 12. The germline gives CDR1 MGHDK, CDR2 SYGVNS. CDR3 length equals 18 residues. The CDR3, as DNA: TGTGCCAGCAGTGACTCAAGATGGACAGGGGATACCACAGATACGCAGTATTTT. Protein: CASSDSRWTGDTTDTQYF.

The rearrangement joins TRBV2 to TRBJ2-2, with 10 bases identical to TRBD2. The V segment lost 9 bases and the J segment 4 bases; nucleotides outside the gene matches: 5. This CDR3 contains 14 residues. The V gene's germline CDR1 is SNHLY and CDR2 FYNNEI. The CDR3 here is CASQLAGSTGELFF. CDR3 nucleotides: TGTGCCAGTCAACTAGCGGGGAGCACCGGGGAGCTGTTTTTT.

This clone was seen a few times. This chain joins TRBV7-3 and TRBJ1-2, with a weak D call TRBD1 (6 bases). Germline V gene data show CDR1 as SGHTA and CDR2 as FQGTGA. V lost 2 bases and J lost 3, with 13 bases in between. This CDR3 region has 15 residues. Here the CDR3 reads CASSLRGGEDYGYTF. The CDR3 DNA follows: TGTGCCAGCAGCTTACGGGGGGGCGAGGACTATGGCTACACCTTC. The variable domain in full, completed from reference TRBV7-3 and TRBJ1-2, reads GAGVSQTPSNKVTEKGKYVELRCDPISGHTALYWYRQSLGQGPEFLIYFQGTGAADDSGLPNDRFFAVRPEGSVSTLKIQRTERGDSAVYLCASSLRGGEDYGYTFGSGTRLTVV.

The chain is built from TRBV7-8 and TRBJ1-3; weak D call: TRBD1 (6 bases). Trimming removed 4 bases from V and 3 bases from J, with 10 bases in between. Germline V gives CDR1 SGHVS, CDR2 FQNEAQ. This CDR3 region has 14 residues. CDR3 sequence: CASSSRQDGNTIYF. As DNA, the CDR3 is TGTGCCAGCAGCTCCAGACAGGATGGAAACACCATATATTTT. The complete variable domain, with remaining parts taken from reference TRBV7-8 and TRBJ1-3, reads GAGVSQSPRYKVAKRGQDVALRCDPISGHVSLFWYQQALGQGPEFLTYFQNEAQLDKSGLPSDRFFAERPEGSVSTLKIQRTQQEDSAVYLCASSSRQDGNTIYFGEGSWLTVV.

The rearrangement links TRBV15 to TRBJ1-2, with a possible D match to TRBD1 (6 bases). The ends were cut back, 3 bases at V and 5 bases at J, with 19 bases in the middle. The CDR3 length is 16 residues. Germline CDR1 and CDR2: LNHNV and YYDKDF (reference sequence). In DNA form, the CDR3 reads TGTGCCACCAGCAGCGAGTCTTGGTACAGGGATTATGGCTACACCTTC. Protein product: CATSSESWYRDYGYTF.

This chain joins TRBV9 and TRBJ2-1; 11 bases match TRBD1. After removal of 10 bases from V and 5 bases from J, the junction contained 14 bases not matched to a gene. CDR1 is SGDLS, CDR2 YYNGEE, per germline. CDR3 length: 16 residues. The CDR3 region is CARPRGAGQGDNEQFF. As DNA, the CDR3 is TGTGCCCGACCACGTGGTGCGGGACAGGGGGACAATGAGCAGTTCTTC.

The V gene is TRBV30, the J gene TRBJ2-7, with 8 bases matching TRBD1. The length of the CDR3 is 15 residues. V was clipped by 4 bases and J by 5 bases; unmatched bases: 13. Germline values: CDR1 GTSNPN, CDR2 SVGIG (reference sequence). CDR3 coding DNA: TGTGCCTGGACCCTCGGACAGGGTCCCCACAACGAGCAGTACTTC. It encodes CAWTLGQGPHNEQYF.

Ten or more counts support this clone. The CDR3 loop is CASSVSAPEDTQYF. The CDR3 DNA sequence: TGTGCCAGCTCCGTTAGCGCCCCGGAGGATACGCAGTATTTT. The gene calls are TRBV18 and TRBJ2-3; TRBD2 might be the D (5 bases). Trimming removed 6 bases at V and 6 bases at J, with 16 bases between. Germline loops: CDR1 KGHSH, CDR2 LQKENI. The CDR3 is 14 residues long.

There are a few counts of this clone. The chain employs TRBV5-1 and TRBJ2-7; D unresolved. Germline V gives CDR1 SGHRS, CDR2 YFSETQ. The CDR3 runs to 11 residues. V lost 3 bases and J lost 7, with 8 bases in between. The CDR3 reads CASSSIGEQYF. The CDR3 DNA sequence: TGCGCCAGCAGCTCTATCGGGGAGCAGTACTTC.

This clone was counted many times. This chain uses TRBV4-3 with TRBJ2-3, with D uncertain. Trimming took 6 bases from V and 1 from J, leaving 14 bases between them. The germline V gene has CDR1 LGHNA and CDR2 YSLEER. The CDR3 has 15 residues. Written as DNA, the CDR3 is TGCGCCAGCAGACGCAACTCGCTAGGCACAGATACGCAGTATTTT. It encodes CASRRNSLGTDTQYF.

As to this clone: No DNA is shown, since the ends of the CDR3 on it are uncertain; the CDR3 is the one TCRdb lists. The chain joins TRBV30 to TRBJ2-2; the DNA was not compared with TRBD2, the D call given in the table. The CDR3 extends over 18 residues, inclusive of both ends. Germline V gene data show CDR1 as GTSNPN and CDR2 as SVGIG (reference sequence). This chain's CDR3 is CAWGEGLAGGYYRGAVFF.

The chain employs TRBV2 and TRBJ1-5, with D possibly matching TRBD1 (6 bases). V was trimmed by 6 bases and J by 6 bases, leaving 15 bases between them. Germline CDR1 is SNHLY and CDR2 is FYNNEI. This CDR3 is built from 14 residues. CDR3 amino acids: CASRPEGGSQPQHF. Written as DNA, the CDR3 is TGTGCCAGCAGGCCGGAAGGGGGAAGTCAGCCCCAGCATTTT.

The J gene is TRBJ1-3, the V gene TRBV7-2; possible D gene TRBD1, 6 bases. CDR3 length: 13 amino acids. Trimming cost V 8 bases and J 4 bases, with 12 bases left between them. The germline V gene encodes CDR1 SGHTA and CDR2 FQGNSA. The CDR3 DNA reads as TGTGCCAGCGCAGGGGATCTGGGAAACACCATATATTTT. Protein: CASAGDLGNTIYF.

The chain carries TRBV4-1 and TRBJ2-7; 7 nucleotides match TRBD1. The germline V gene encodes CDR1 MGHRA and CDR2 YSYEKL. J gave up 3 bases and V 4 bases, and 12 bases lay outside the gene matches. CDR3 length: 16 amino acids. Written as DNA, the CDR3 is TGCGCCAGCAGCCGAAACCCGGGACAGACTTTCTACGAGCAGTACTTC. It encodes CASSRNPGQTFYEQYF.

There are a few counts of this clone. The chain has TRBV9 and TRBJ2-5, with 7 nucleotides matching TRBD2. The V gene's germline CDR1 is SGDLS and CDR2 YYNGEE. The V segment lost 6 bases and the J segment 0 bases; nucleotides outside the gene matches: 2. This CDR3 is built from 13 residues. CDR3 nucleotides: TGTGCCAGCACAGGGAGGGACCAAGAGACCCAGTACTTC. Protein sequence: CASTGRDQETQYF.

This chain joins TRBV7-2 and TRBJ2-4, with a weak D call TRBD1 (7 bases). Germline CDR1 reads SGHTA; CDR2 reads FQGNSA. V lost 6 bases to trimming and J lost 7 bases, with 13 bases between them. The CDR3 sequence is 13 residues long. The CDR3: CASRFQGGNIQYF. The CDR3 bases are TGTGCCAGCAGGTTTCAGGGGGGTAACATTCAGTACTTC.

The CDR3 DNA reads TGTGCCAGCAGTTACGGGTACAGGGATCGGCACGAGCAGTACTTC. It codes for CASSYGYRDRHEQYF. The chain couples TRBV6-5 to TRBJ2-7; perhaps TRBD1 as D (6 bases). The CDR3 covers 15 residues. Trimming stripped 2 bases from V and 5 bases from J, with 16 bases between. Looked up from germline, CDR1 is MNHEY and CDR2 is SVGAGI.

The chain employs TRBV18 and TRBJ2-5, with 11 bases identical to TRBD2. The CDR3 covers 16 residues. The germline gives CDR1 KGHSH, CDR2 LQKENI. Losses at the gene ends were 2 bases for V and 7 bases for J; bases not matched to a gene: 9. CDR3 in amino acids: CASSPSGLAARRTQYF. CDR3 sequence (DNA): TGTGCCAGCTCACCATCGGGACTAGCGGCCCGGCGGACCCAGTACTTC.

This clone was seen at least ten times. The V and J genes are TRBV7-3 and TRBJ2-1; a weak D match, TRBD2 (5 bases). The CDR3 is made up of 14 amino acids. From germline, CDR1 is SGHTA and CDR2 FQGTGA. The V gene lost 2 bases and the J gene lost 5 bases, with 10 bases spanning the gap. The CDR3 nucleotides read TGTGCCAGCAGCTTATTGTCGGGGAACAATGAGCAGTTCTTC. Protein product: CASSLLSGNNEQFF.

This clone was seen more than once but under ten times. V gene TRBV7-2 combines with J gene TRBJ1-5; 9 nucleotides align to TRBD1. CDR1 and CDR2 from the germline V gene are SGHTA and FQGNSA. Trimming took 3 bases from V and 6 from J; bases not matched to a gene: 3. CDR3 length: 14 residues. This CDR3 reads CASSLGQGSQPQHF. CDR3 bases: TGTGCCAGCAGCTTGGGACAGGGAAGTCAGCCCCAGCATTTT.

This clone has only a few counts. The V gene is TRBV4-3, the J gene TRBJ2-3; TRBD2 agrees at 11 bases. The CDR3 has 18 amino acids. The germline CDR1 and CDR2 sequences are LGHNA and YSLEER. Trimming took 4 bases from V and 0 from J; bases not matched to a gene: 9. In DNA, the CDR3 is TGCGCCAGCAGCCGTACTAGCGGGGGCACCTCTAGCACAGATACGCAGTATTTT. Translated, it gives CASSRTSGGTSSTDTQYF.

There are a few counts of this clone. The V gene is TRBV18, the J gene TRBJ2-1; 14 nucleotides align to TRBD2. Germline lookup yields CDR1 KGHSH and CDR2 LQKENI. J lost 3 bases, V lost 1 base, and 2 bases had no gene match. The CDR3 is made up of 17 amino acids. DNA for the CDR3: TGTGCCAGCTCACCACGGACTAGCGGGGGGCGCTACAATGAGCAGTTCTTC. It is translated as CASSPRTSGGRYNEQFF.

The CDR3 DNA reads TGCGCCAGCAGAACCGTACAGGGGTTAGTTACAGATACGCAGTATTTT. This encodes CASRTVQGLVTDTQYF. This chain connects TRBV5-1 to TRBJ2-3; 7 bases fit TRBD1. CDR1 is SGHRS and CDR2 is YFSETQ in the germline V gene. CDR3 size: 16 residues. The V segment lost 5 bases and the J segment 3 bases; nucleotides outside the gene matches: 12.

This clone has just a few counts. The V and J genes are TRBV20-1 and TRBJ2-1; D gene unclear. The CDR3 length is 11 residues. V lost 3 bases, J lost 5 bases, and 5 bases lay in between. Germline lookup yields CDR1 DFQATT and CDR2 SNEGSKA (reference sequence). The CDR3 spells CSASYDNEQFF. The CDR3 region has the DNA TGCAGTGCTAGCTACGACAATGAGCAGTTCTTC.

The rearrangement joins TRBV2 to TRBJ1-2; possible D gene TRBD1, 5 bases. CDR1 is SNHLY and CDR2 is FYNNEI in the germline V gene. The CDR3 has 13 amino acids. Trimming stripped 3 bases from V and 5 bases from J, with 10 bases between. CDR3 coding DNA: TGTGCCAGCAGTGAGGGAGGGGTATATGGCTACACCTTC. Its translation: CASSEGGVYGYTF.

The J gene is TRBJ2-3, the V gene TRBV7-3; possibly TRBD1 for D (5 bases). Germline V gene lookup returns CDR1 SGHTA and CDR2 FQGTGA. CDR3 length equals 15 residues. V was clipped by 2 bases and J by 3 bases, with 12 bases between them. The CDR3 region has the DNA TGTGCCAGCAGCTTAGTAGGGGATGGGACAGATACGCAGTATTTT. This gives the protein CASSLVGDGTDTQYF.

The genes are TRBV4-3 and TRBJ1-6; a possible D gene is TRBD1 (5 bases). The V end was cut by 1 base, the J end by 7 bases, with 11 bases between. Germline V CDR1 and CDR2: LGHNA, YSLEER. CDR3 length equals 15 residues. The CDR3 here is CASSQAGKGNSPLHF. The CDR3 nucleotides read TGCGCCAGCAGCCAAGCAGGGAAAGGCAATTCACCCCTCCACTTT.

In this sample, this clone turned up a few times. CDR3 nucleotide sequence: TGCAGCGTTGAAATTGGGACAGGGAGCGGCTACACCTTC. Translating it yields CSVEIGTGSGYTF. The genes are TRBV29-1 and TRBJ1-2; the match to TRBD1 covers 9 bases. CDR3 length: 13 amino acids. Germline lookup yields CDR1 SQVTM and CDR2 ANQGSEA. V gave up 2 bases and J gave up 8 bases; unmatched junction bases: 6.

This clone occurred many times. The CDR3 here is CASSTSSGGRYF. The DNA of the CDR3 is TGTGCCAGCAGCACCTCTAGCGGGGGACGGTACTTC. V gene TRBV7-2 combines with J gene TRBJ2-7; TRBD2 matches at 10 bases. The germline CDR1 and CDR2 sequences are SGHTA and FQGNSA. CDR3 length equals 12 residues. Losses at the gene ends were 5 bases for V and 12 bases for J; bases not matched to a gene: 7.